The 2 T cell receptor beta chains below all came from one sample that was sequenced in a study of cytomegalovirus exposure and HLA in healthy donors. This PCR relied on a set of 60 Vbeta primers and 13 Jbeta primers. Sequencing was performed with immunoSEQ multiplex PCR; in TCRdb, only in-frame clones are kept and a portion is missing. The repertoire holds some 150,000 clones, with around four fifths as singletons. The sample comprised PBMCs. These TCRs come from a female donor in good health and CMV-seronegative.

The J gene is TRBJ1-4, the V gene TRBV30; 7 nucleotides match TRBD1. V lost 4 bases to trimming and J lost 8 bases; unmatched junction nucleotides: 10. The CDR3 is made up of 14 amino acids. The germline gives CDR1 GTSNPN, CDR2 SVGIG (reference sequence). This chain's CDR3 is CAWNQQGRGEKLFF. CDR3 nucleotide sequence: TGTGCCTGGAACCAACAGGGGCGAGGCGAAAAACTGTTTTTT.

The chain carries TRBV11-3 and TRBJ1-1; TRBD1 matches 7 bases. The CDR3 is 14 amino acids. Germline loops: CDR1 SGHNT, CDR2 YENEEA. Trimming took 5 bases from V and 0 from J; bases not matched to a gene: 3. DNA of the CDR3: TGTGCCAGCAGCATGACAGGGATGAACACTGAAGCTTTCTTT. Translation gives CASSMTGMNTEAFF.